The sequence of this T cell receptor (beta chain) was determined in a study of T cells and Merkel cell carcinoma outcomes. The germline V gene has CDR1 MRHNA and CDR2 SNTAGT. The CDR3 has 13 amino acids. The V and J ends lost 0 bases and 7 bases, in that order; junction bases with no gene match: 2. The data were produced by immunoSEQ multiplex PCR, yet TCRdb's version contains in-frame clones alone and is incomplete. The sample contains about 2,000 clones, 93% of which appear only once. V gene TRBV6-4 combines with J gene TRBJ1-2; 7 positions match TRBD1. This TCR came from a human donor with Merkel cell carcinoma. Sequencing input: tumor tissue from Merkel cell carcinoma. The CDR3 DNA reads TGTGCCAGCAGTGACTCCGGGACAGCTGGCTACACCTTC. This sequence encodes CASSDSGTAGYTF.